This T cell receptor (beta chain) stems from a study of TIL therapy for anti-PD-1-resistant metastatic lung cancer. About this clone: Its antigen is currently unknown. The junction shows a germline mismatch at one end, possibly a read error.

Time point here: pre-treatment sample, taken before nivolumab and TIL therapy. Germline loops: CDR1 SSHAT, CDR2 FNYEAQ (reference sequence). The CDR3 covers 14 residues. The immunoSEQ assay was v3. Some clones are missing from TCRdb's copy, which holds only in-frame ones; the method was immunoSEQ multiplex PCR. The repertoire consists of more than 15,000 clones, with around 82% occurring once and the leading ten covering about 2.2%. Study observations and caveats: Treatment-naive, never-smoker and oncogene-addicted patients were overrepresented in this highly selected cohort.

This specimen was blood, taken at baseline. This clonotype was obtained from a person aged 25 to 79 with non-small cell lung cancer. The V call is TRBV7-7, the J call TRBJ2-1; D not resolved. The CDR3 here is CASSAGPDRNEQFF. The CDR3 DNA follows: TGTGCTAGCAGCGCCGGGCCAGACCGCAATGAGCAGTTCTTC.